This TCR beta chain was sequenced during a study of regulatory T cells in long-lasting Graves disease. For this clonotype: Its target is unknown.

From germline, CDR1 is LGHNA and CDR2 YSLEER. This CDR3 is 14 amino acids long. V shed 4 bases and J shed 7 bases, with 16 bases lying between them. Libraries of TCR beta came from iRepertoire HTBI primers plus Arm-PCR of CDR3 regions. TCRdb reprocessed the multiplex PCR reads via MiXCR and lists one record per CDR3 protein. The repertoire includes some 420,000 distinct CDR3 sequences, approximately 23% of them detected once, and about an eighth sits in the top ten. The sample's time point: persistent/refractory GD, antithyroid drugs over 5 years with positive TRAb. PBMCs provided the RNA from which the TCR library was made. Notes on the study in general: Persistent Graves' disease cases displayed lower TCR diversity than newly diagnosed ones.

V gene TRBV4-3 combines with J gene TRBJ1-1; no clear D gene. This TCR derives from a female donor with Graves disease. The specimen comprised peripheral blood mononuclear cells (PBMCs), sampled when the disease was refractory, from a patient treated with antithyroid drugs. CDR3 amino acids: CASSRQDARREAFF. Written as DNA, the CDR3 is TGCGCCAGCAGCCGACAAGATGCCCGCCGTGAAGCTTTCTTT.